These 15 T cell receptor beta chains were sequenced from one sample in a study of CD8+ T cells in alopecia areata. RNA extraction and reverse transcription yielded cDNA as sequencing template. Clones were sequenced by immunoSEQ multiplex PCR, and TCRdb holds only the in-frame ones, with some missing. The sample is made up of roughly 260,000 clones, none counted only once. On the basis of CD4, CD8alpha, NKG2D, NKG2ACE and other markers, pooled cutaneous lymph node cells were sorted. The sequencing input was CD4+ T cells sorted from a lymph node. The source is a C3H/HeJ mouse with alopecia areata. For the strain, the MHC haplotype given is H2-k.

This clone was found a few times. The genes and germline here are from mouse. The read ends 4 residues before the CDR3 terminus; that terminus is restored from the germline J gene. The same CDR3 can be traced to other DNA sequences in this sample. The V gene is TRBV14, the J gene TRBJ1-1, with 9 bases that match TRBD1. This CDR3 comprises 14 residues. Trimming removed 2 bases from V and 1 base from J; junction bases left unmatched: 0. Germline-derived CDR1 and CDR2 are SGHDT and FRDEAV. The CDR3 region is CASSLTGGNTEVFF. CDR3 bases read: TGTGCCAGCAGTTTGACAGGGGGGAACACA.

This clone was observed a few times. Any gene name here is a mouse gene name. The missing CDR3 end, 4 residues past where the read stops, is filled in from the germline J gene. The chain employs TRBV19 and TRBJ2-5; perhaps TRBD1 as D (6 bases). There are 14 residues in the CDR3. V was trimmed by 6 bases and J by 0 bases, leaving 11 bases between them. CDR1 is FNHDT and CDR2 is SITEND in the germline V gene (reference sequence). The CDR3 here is CASTGEINQDTQYF. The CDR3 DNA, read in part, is TGTGCCAGCACAGGGGAGATTAACCAAGAC.

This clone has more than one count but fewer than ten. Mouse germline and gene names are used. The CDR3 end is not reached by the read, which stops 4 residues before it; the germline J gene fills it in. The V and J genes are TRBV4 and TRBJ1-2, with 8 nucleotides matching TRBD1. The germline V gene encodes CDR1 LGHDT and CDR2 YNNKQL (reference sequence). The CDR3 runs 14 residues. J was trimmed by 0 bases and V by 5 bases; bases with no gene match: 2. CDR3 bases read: TGTGCCAGCAGCCACAGGGGGACAAACTCC. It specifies CASSHRGTNS. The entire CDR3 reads CASSHRGTNSDYTF.

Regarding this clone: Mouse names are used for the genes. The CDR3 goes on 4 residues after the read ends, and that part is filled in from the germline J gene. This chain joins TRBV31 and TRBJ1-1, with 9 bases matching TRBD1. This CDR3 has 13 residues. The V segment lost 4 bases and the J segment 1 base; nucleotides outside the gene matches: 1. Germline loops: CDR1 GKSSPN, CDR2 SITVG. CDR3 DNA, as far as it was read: TGTGCCTGGACGGGACAGGGAAACACA. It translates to CAWTGQGNT. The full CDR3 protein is CAWTGQGNTEVFF.

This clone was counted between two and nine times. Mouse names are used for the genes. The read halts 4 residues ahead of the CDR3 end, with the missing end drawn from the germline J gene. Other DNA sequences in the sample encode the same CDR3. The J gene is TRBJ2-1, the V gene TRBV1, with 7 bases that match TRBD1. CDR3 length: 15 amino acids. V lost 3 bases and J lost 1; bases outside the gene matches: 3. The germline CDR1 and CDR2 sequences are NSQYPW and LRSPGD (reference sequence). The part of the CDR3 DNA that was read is TGCACCTGCAGTGCTTACAGGGGAAACTATGCT. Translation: CTCSAYRGNYA. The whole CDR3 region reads CTCSAYRGNYAEQFF.

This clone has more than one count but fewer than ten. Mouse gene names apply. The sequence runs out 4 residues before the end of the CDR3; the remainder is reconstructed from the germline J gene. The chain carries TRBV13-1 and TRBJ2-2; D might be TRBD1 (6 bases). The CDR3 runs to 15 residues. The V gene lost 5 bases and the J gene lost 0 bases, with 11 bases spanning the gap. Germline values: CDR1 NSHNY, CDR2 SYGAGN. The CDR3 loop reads CASSRDKPNTGQLYF. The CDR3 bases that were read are TGTGCCAGCAGCCGGGACAAACCAAACACCGGG.

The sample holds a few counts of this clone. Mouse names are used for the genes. The CDR3 sequence: CASSDSWVQDTQYF. The CDR3 DNA, read in part, is TGTGCCAGCAGTGACTCCTGGGTCCAAGAC. V gene TRBV13-3 combines with J gene TRBJ2-5; the D gene is possibly TRBD2 (5 bases). The read ends 4 residues shy of where the CDR3 ends; the end is completed using the germline J gene. The CDR3 runs 14 residues. The ends were cut back, 2 bases at V and 2 bases at J, with 9 bases in the middle. CDR1 and CDR2 (germline): NNHDY, SYVADS.

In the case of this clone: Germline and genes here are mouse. The CDR3 spells CASSVRDRDAEQFF. The CDR3 DNA, read in part, is TGTGCCAGCAGTGTCCGGGACAGGGATGCT. This rearrangement joins TRBV13-3 to TRBJ2-1; 9 bases line up with TRBD1. The DNA ends 4 residues before the CDR3 does, and the rest of the CDR3 is filled in from the germline J gene. Per the germline V gene, CDR1 is NNHDY and CDR2 is SYVADS. V lost 3 bases and J lost 5; bases outside the gene matches: 3. The CDR3 length is 14 residues.

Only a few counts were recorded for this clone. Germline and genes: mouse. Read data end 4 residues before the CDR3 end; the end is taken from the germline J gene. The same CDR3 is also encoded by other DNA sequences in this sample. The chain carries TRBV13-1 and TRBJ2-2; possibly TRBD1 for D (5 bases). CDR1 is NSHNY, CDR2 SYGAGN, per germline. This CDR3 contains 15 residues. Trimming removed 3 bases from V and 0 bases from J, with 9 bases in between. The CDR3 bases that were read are TGTGCCAGCAGTGGACAGCCTGCAAACACCGGG. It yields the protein CASSGQPANTG. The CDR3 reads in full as CASSGQPANTGQLYF.

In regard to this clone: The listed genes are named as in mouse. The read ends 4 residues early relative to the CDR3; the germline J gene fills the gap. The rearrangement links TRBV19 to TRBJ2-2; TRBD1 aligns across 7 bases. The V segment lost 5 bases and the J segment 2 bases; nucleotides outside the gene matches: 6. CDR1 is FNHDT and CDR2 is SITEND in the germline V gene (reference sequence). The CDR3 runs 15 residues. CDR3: CASRAGTANTGQLYF. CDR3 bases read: TGTGCCAGCAGAGCCGGGACAGCGAACACCGGG.

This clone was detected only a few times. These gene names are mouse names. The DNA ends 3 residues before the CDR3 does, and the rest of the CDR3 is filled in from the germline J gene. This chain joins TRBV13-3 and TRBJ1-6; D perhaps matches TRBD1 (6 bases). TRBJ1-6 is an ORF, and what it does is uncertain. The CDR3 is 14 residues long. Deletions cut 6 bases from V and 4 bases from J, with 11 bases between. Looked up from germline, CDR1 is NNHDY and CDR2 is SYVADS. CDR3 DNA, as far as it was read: TGTGCCAGCAAGGCGGGACATTATAATTCGCCC. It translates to CASKAGHYNSP. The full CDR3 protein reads CASKAGHYNSPLYF.

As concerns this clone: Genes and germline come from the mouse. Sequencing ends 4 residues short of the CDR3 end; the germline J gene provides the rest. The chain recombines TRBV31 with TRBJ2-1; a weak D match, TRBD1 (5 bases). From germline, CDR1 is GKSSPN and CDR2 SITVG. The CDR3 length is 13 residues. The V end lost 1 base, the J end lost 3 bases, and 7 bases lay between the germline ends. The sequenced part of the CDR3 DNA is TGTGCCTGGAGTCGACAGTCCTATGCT. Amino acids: CAWSRQSYA. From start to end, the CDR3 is CAWSRQSYAEQFF.

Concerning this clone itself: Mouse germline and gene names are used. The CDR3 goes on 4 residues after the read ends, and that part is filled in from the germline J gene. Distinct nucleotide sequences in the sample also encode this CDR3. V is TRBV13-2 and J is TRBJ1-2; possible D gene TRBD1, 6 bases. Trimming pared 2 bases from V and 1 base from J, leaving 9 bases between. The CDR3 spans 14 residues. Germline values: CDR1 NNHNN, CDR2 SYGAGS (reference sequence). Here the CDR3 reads CASGDRDKNSDYTF. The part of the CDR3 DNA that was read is TGTGCCAGCGGTGACCGGGACAAAAACTCC.

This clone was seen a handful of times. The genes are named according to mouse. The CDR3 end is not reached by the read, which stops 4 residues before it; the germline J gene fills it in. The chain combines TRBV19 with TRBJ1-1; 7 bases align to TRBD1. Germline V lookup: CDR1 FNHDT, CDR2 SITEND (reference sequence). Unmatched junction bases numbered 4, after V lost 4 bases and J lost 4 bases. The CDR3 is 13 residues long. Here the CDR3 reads CASSYRGITEVFF. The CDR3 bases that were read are TGTGCCAGCAGTTACAGGGGAATCACA.

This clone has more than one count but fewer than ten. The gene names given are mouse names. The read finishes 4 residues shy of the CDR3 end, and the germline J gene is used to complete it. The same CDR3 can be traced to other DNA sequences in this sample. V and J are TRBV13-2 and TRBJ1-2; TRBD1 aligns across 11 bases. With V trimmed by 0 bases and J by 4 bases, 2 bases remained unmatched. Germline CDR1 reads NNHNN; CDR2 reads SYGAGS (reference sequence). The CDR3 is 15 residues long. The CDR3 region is CASGDAGTGGSDYTF. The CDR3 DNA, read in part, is TGTGCCAGCGGTGATGCAGGGACAGGGGGCTCC.